The clone carrying this T cell receptor beta chain was seen a few times. The antigen is unknown. These data are taken from a study of molecular identifiers for immune sequencing clone quantification. The study, taken as a whole, reports: Identical TCR molecules can share a barcode, and this sharing could underestimate highly expanded clone sizes. Clones above 20 RNA copies contained over 97% of effector molecules but under 1% of naive ones.

The authors built bulk TCR libraries by previously described methods with listed TCR primers. Each CDR3 protein gets one entry after TCRdb re-called the PCR reads with MiXCR. This sample carries some 100,000 distinct CDR3 sequences, roughly 34% of them seen once, and the ten largest clones take 4% to 5%. CDR1 and CDR2 from the germline V gene are SQVTM and ANQGSEA. Trimming stripped 5 bases from V and 4 bases from J, with 11 bases between. This CDR3 spans 12 amino acids. This chain links TRBV29-1 with TRBJ1-2, with TRBD1 as a possible D gene (5 bases). Sequencing used naive CD8+ T cells from blood, with Jurkat cell RNA spiked in. Subset specified: FACS-sorted CD8+CD4-CCR7+CD45RA+ naive T cells. The sequence came from a human donor in good health. Some libraries in this study had Jurkat cell RNA spiked in. In DNA, the CDR3 is TGCAGCGTTCGGGGCAGGGTCTATGGCTACACCTTC. It is translated as CSVRGRVYGYTF.